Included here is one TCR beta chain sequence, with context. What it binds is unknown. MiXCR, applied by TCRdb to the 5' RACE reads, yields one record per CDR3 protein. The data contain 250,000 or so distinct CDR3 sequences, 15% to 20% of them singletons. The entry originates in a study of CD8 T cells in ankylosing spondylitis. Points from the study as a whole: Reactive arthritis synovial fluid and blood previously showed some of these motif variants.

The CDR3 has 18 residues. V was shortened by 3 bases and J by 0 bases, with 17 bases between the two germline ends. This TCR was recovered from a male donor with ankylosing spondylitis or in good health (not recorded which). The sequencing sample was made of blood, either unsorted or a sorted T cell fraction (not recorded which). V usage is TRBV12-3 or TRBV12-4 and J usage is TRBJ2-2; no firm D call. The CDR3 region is CASSFPLGESANTGELFF. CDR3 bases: TGTGCCAGCAGTTTCCCTCTTGGAGAATCCGCGAACACCGGGGAGCTGTTTTTT.